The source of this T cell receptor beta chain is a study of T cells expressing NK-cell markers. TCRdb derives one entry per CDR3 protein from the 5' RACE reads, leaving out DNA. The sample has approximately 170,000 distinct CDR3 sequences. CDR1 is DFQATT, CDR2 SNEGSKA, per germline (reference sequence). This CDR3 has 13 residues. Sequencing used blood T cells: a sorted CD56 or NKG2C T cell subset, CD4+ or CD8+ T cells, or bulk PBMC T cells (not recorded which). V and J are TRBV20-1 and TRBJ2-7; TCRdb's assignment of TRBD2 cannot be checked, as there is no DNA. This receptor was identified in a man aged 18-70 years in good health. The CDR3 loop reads CSAWTRSTDEQYF.